These 26 T cell receptor beta chains came from one sample sequenced in a study of cytomegalovirus exposure and HLA in healthy donors (dated by TCRdb to about 2017). The method was the immunoSEQ multiplex PCR assay. Imported from immuneACCESS, the table was reduced by TCRdb to in-frame sequences with V and J called. These copies leave out some clones; in studies compared against another copy, an unresolved V gene accounts for under half, and the cause of the remainder is not known. Within this sample are roughly 310,000 clones, with roughly 87% of them counted one time only. Of the sample, around 1% is held by the ten largest clones. The sample consisted of PBMCs. The receptors were sampled from a man aged 25-45 years in good health and CMV-seronegative.

This clone was counted only a few times. This sample also contains other DNA sequences that code for the same CDR3. CDR3 in amino acids: CASSSGLQPQHF. CDR3 DNA sequence: TGTGCCAGCAGCTCAGGACTGCAGCCCCAGCATTTT. This chain connects TRBV7-9 to TRBJ1-5; D ambiguous. CDR1 and CDR2 (germline): SEHNR, FQNEAQ (reference sequence). The CDR3 totals 12 residues. V lost 4 bases and J lost 7, with 8 bases in between.

The chain recombines TRBV27 with TRBJ1-6; D uncertain. There are 13 residues in the CDR3. Trimming cost V 5 bases and J 9 bases, with 11 bases left between them. Germline V gives CDR1 MNHEY, CDR2 SMNVEV (reference sequence). The CDR3 reads CASSPRPGSPLHF. For the CDR3, the DNA is TGTGCCAGCAGTCCACGGCCGGGTTCACCCCTCCACTTT.

This chain connects TRBV5-1 to TRBJ2-1; D not certain. V was pared by 2 bases and J by 0 bases, with 9 bases between. Per germline, CDR1 SGHRS and CDR2 YFSETQ. The CDR3 length is 15 residues. CDR3 coding DNA: TGCGCCAGCAGCTTCACTACCAGCTCCTACAATGAGCAGTTCTTC. Amino acid sequence: CASSFTTSSYNEQFF.

This rearrangement joins TRBV27 to TRBJ1-4; 9 nucleotides agree with TRBD1. Trimming took 5 bases from V and 7 from J; bases not matched to a gene: 8. This CDR3 contains 15 residues. CDR1 MNHEY and CDR2 SMNVEV come from the germline V gene (reference sequence). CDR3 protein: CASSARQGVSEKLFF. Written as DNA, the CDR3 is TGTGCCAGCAGTGCCAGACAGGGGGTCTCTGAAAAACTGTTTTTT.

The rearrangement uses TRBV18 and TRBJ2-2; 7 bases line up with TRBD2. Germline CDR1 reads KGHSH; CDR2 reads LQKENI. This CDR3 is 15 amino acids long. V shed 8 bases and J 3 bases; nucleotides not matched to a gene: 9. The chain's CDR3 is CASPLGGSDTGELFF. The DNA for the CDR3 is TGTGCCAGCCCCCTGGGGGGGTCCGACACCGGGGAGCTGTTTTTT.

The rearrangement joins TRBV6-6 to TRBJ1-1; perhaps TRBD1 as D (6 bases). Trimming pared 2 bases from V and 4 bases from J, leaving 14 bases between. Germline CDR1 MNHNY, CDR2 SVGAGI (reference sequence). The CDR3 is made up of 15 amino acids. CDR3 nucleotide sequence: TGTGCCAGCAGTTACCCATCTACAGGGATCACTGAAGCTTTCTTT. Amino acid sequence: CASSYPSTGITEAFF.

The chain carries TRBV4-1 and TRBJ2-7; TRBD1 matches 10 bases. After removal of 3 bases from V and 2 bases from J, the junction contained 7 bases not matched to a gene. Germline values: CDR1 MGHRA, CDR2 YSYEKL. The CDR3 has 16 residues. The CDR3 loop is CASSHETGTGAYEQYF. DNA for the CDR3: TGCGCCAGCAGCCATGAGACCGGGACAGGGGCCTACGAGCAGTACTTC.

CDR3 sequence: CASSLTGGNQPQHF. As DNA, the CDR3 is TGTGCCAGCAGTCTCACGGGGGGCAATCAGCCCCAGCATTTT. The rearrangement uses TRBV6-4 and TRBJ1-5; D might be TRBD1 (5 bases). The length of the CDR3 is 14 residues. Trimming pared 5 bases from V and 2 bases from J, leaving 10 bases between. Germline assignment: CDR1 MRHNA and CDR2 SNTAGT.

Comments on this clone: Other DNA sequences from this sample encode an identical CDR3 as well. This chain joins TRBV2 and TRBJ1-2, with D tentatively TRBD1 (6 bases). The ends were cut back, 4 bases at V and 2 bases at J, with 8 bases in the middle. The germline gives CDR1 SNHLY, CDR2 FYNNEI. The CDR3 is 13 residues long. The CDR3 DNA follows: TGTGCCAGCAGTGCCCAGGGGAACTATGGCTACACCTTC. Encoded protein: CASSAQGNYGYTF.

The V gene is TRBV5-1, the J gene TRBJ1-2; D call uncertain. The CDR3 consists of 14 residues. V gave up 2 bases and J gave up 7 bases, with 15 bases separating them. CDR1 is SGHRS and CDR2 is YFSETQ in the germline V gene. CDR3 nucleotides: TGCGCCAGCAGCTTATTGTCAGGCGAGGGTGGCTACACCTTC. Translating it yields CASSLLSGEGGYTF.

This chain joins TRBV5-6 and TRBJ2-1, with D possibly TRBD2 on 6 matching bases. Trimming removed 0 bases from V and 12 bases from J, with 10 bases in between. The CDR3 covers 12 residues. Per germline, CDR1 SGHDT and CDR2 YYEEEE. The chain's CDR3 is CASSLVGGWQFF. CDR3 coding DNA: TGTGCCAGCAGCTTGGTCGGGGGATGGCAGTTCTTC.

The V and J genes are TRBV4-1 and TRBJ1-5; a possible D gene is TRBD1 (5 bases). The CDR3 spans 15 residues. Germline V gene data show CDR1 as MGHRA and CDR2 as YSYEKL. The V end lost 0 bases, the J end lost 6 bases, and 12 bases lay between the germline ends. CDR3 bases: TGCGCCAGCAGCCAAGATAGGGGATTAGCTCAGCCCCAGCATTTT. It codes for CASSQDRGLAQPQHF.

This rearrangement joins TRBV6-5 to TRBJ2-7, with D possibly being TRBD1 (5 bases). Germline assignment: CDR1 MNHEY and CDR2 SVGAGI. Deletions cut 2 bases from V and 3 bases from J, with 17 bases between. This CDR3 spans 16 amino acids. In DNA, the CDR3 is TGTGCCAGCAGTTACCGTGGGGCGCTAGTGGGCTACGAGCAGTACTTC. The encoded protein is CASSYRGALVGYEQYF.

The rearrangement links TRBV6-5 to TRBJ1-1; no clear D gene. Trimming shortened V by 2 bases and J by 0 bases, and 10 bases separated the two germline ends. The CDR3 is made up of 15 amino acids. Germline values: CDR1 MNHEY, CDR2 SVGAGI. The chain's CDR3 is CASSYRQTVNTEAFF. Written as DNA, the CDR3 is TGTGCCAGCAGTTACCGACAAACAGTGAACACTGAAGCTTTCTTT.

The rearrangement links TRBV27 to TRBJ2-7, with D possibly matching TRBD1 (5 bases). CDR3 length: 15 amino acids. The V end was cut by 2 bases, the J end by 7 bases, with 18 bases between. The germline gives CDR1 MNHEY, CDR2 SMNVEV (reference sequence). CDR3 region: CASSLVGQDHQEQYF. DNA for the CDR3: TGTGCCAGCAGTTTAGTAGGACAAGACCACCAGGAGCAGTACTTC.

This chain uses TRBV6-5 with TRBJ1-1; 9 nucleotides align to TRBD1. The CDR3 runs to 15 residues. Germline assignment: CDR1 MNHEY and CDR2 SVGAGI. V dropped 6 bases and J dropped 0; count of bases not matched to a gene: 5. CDR3 protein: CASRPDRGVNTEAFF. DNA for the CDR3: TGTGCCAGCAGACCGGACAGGGGAGTGAACACTGAAGCTTTCTTT.

For the CDR3, the DNA is TGCGCCAGCAGCCAAGGACAAAAGGGGGCCAGTGGCTACACCTTC. It yields the protein CASSQGQKGASGYTF. The gene calls are TRBV4-3 and TRBJ1-2, with 7 bases fitting TRBD1. Per germline, CDR1 LGHNA and CDR2 YSLEER. V lost 1 base to trimming and J lost 7 bases; unmatched junction nucleotides: 9. The CDR3 spans 15 residues.

This chain links TRBV4-3 with TRBJ1-2; D ambiguous. Germline V gene sequence: CDR1 LGHNA, CDR2 YSLEER. Trimming shortened V by 0 bases and J by 0 bases, and 14 bases separated the two germline ends. CDR3 size: 17 residues. The CDR3 spells CASSQEFVRLSNYGYTF. The DNA of the CDR3 is TGCGCCAGCAGCCAAGAATTCGTCAGACTTTCTAACTATGGCTACACCTTC.

The chain employs TRBV7-9 and TRBJ1-6; D is uncertain. Between the trimmed V and J ends, which lost 2 bases and 8 bases, there was a span of 4 bases. CDR3 size: 12 residues. The germline V gene encodes CDR1 SEHNR and CDR2 FQNEAQ (reference sequence). In nucleotides, the CDR3 is TGTGCCAGCAGCTTATCTGATTCACCCCTCCACTTT. Its translation is CASSLSDSPLHF.

V and J are TRBV4-1 and TRBJ1-5; TRBD1 matches at 9 bases. The CDR3 runs 15 residues. The germline V gene encodes CDR1 MGHRA and CDR2 YSYEKL. V was clipped by 2 bases and J by 4 bases; unmatched bases: 3. CDR3: CASSQLQGANQPQHF. The CDR3 bases are TGCGCCAGCAGCCAATTACAGGGGGCGAATCAGCCCCAGCATTTT.

V usage is TRBV15 and J usage is TRBJ2-7; 8 nucleotides align to TRBD2. Trimming at V came to 5 bases and at J to 5 bases, leaving 11 bases not matched to a gene. This CDR3 has 15 amino acids. CDR1 and CDR2 from the germline V gene are LNHNV and YYDKDF (reference sequence). In DNA form, the CDR3 reads TGTGCCACCAGCCCGGGAAGTAGCGGGGCCCACGAGCAGTACTTC. This translates into CATSPGSSGAHEQYF.

The chain links TRBV2 to TRBJ1-5; 12 positions match TRBD1. Per germline, CDR1 SNHLY and CDR2 FYNNEI. V lost 6 bases, J lost 4 bases, and 10 bases stayed unmatched. CDR3 length: 17 amino acids. The CDR3 protein is CASRDGTGGLSNQPQHF. CDR3 DNA sequence: TGTGCCAGCAGAGACGGGACAGGGGGCCTTAGTAATCAGCCCCAGCATTTT.

The rearrangement uses TRBV6-1 and TRBJ2-5; D possibly corresponds to TRBD2 (5 bases). Trimming took 6 bases from V and 5 from J, leaving 16 bases between them. There are 14 residues in the CDR3. The germline gives CDR1 MNHNS, CDR2 SASEGT. In nucleotides, the CDR3 is TGTGCCAGCAGCCGGGCCGGAGGCCAGGAGACCCAGTACTTC. Protein: CASSRAGGQETQYF.

The chain links TRBV13 to TRBJ2-1, with 13 bases that match TRBD2. V shed 3 bases and J 6 bases; nucleotides not matched to a gene: 2. The CDR3 is made up of 15 amino acids. CDR1 and CDR2 (germline): PRHDT, FYEKMQ (reference sequence). The CDR3 reads CASSFGTSGANEQFF. The DNA for the CDR3 is TGTGCCAGCAGCTTCGGGACTAGCGGGGCCAATGAGCAGTTCTTC.

V gene TRBV10-3 combines with J gene TRBJ2-5; 11 bases match TRBD1. V was pared by 6 bases and J by 1 base, with 4 bases of the junction left unmatched. There are 15 residues in the CDR3. CDR1 ENHRY and CDR2 SYGVKD come from the germline V gene. The CDR3 loop reads CAIREGTGGQETQYF. DNA of the CDR3: TGTGCCATCAGAGAGGGGACAGGGGGCCAAGAGACCCAGTACTTC.

This chain joins TRBV11-3 and TRBJ2-1; 11 positions match TRBD2. The V gene's germline CDR1 is SGHNT and CDR2 YENEEA. The ends lost 5 bases at V and 9 bases at J; junction bases unmatched: 6. The CDR3 runs to 14 residues. CDR3 region: CASSPGLAGGEQFF. Written as DNA, the CDR3 is TGTGCCAGCAGCCCCGGACTAGCGGGTGGTGAGCAGTTCTTC.